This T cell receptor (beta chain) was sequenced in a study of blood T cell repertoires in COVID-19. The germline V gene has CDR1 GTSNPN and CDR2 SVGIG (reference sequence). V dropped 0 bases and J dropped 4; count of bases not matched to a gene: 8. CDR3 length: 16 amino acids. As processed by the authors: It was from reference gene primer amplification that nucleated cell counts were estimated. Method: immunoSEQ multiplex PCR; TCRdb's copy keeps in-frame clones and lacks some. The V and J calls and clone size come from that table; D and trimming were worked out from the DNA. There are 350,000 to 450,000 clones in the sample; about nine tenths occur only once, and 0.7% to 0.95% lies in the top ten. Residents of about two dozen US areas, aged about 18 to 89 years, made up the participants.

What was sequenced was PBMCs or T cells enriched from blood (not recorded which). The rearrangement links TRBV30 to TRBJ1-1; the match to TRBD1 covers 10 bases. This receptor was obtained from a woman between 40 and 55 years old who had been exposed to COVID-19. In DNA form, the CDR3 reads TGTGCCTGGAGTGTACCTTGGGGGACAGGGGTCACTGAAGCTTTCTTT. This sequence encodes CAWSVPWGTGVTEAFF. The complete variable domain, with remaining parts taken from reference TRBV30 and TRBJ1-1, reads SQTIHQWPATLVQPVGSPLSLECTVEGTSNPNLYWYRQAAGRGLQLLFYSVGIGQISSEVPQNLSASRPQDRQFILSSKKLLLSDSGFYLCAWSVPWGTGVTEAFFGQGTRLTVV.